Each of the 21 T cell receptor beta chains below was sequenced from the same sample in a study of cytomegalovirus exposure and HLA in healthy donors. The PCR was carried out with 60 Vbeta primers and 13 Jbeta primers. The method was immunoSEQ multiplex PCR; TCRdb's version includes in-frame clones alone and lacks a portion of them. Of some 150,000 clones detected, roughly 77% appear once; the ten largest clones hold under 2%. Sequenced sample: PBMCs. The source of these receptors is a woman in her 30s in good health and CMV-seronegative.

This chain connects TRBV5-1 to TRBJ2-7, with 8 bases aligning to TRBD2. The CDR3 covers 15 residues. Germline V gene sequence: CDR1 SGHRS, CDR2 YFSETQ. The junction had 10 bases not matched to a gene; V was cut back by 4 bases and J by 4 bases. CDR3 sequence reads: CASSRSSGSQYEQYF. CDR3 DNA sequence: TGCGCCAGCAGCCGTTCAAGCGGGAGCCAATACGAGCAGTACTTC.

V is TRBV6-1 and J is TRBJ1-1; D gene uncertain. CDR1 MNHNS and CDR2 SASEGT come from the germline V gene. V lost 3 bases to trimming and J lost 6 bases, with 14 bases between them. CDR3 length: 14 amino acids. CDR3 nucleotide sequence: TGTGCCAGCAGTGATCGAGGGTCTGACGCTGAAGCTTTCTTT. Translating gives CASSDRGSDAEAFF.

Concerning this clone itself: In the same sample, other DNA sequences code for this CDR3. CDR3 sequence reads: CASSLVRDGQPQHF. The CDR3 nucleotides read TGTGCCAGCAGTTTAGTCAGGGATGGACAGCCCCAGCATTTT. The chain recombines TRBV28 with TRBJ1-5; D is perhaps TRBD1 (5 bases). Germline assignment: CDR1 MDHEN and CDR2 SYDVKM. V was clipped by 2 bases and J by 7 bases, with 12 bases between them. This CDR3 has 14 amino acids.

This clone came up a few times. The rearrangement uses TRBV7-9 and TRBJ1-1; maybe TRBD1 (5 bases). V was trimmed by 5 bases and J by 1 base, leaving 8 bases between them. Per germline, CDR1 SEHNR and CDR2 FQNEAQ (reference sequence). This CDR3 contains 13 residues. The CDR3 loop is CASSVTGNTEAFF. The CDR3 DNA reads as TGTGCCAGCAGCGTCACAGGGAACACTGAAGCTTTCTTT. Full variable domain (rest looked up from reference TRBV7-9 and TRBJ1-1): DTGVSQNPRHKITKRGQNVTFRCDPISEHNRLYWYRQTLGQGPEFLTYFQNEAQLEKSRLLSDRFSAERPKGSFSTLEIQRTEQGDSAMYLCASSVTGNTEAFFGQGTRLTVV.

The chain employs TRBV7-9 and TRBJ2-7; tentatively, D is TRBD1 (6 bases). This CDR3 is built from 14 residues. Germline values: CDR1 SEHNR, CDR2 FQNEAQ (reference sequence). Deletions cut 5 bases from V and 3 bases from J, with 14 bases between. CDR3 nucleotides: TGTGCCAGCAGCATGCCGGGACAAAGCTACGAGCAGTACGTC. Translated, it gives CASSMPGQSYEQYV.

This clone was found a few times. The chain carries TRBV18 and TRBJ1-4; weak D call: TRBD1 (6 bases). V was trimmed by 3 bases and J by 5 bases, leaving 10 bases between them. Germline assignment: CDR1 KGHSH and CDR2 LQKENI. The CDR3 sequence is 14 residues long. In DNA form, the CDR3 reads TGTGCCAGCTCACCCCGGGGGGCGAATGAAAAACTGTTTTTT. Its protein is CASSPRGANEKLFF.

This chain joins TRBV5-6 and TRBJ2-1; D gene uncertain. The CDR3 consists of 14 residues. The germline gives CDR1 SGHDT, CDR2 YYEEEE. The V end was cut by 1 base, the J end by 4 bases, with 9 bases between. The CDR3 DNA sequence: TGTGCCAGCAGCTTGTATGAGTTATACAATGAGCAGTTCTTC. Encoded protein: CASSLYELYNEQFF.

The chain employs TRBV19 and TRBJ1-5; D may be TRBD1 (6 bases). This CDR3 is 16 amino acids long. V was clipped by 4 bases and J by 6 bases, with 19 bases between them. CDR1 is LNHDA, CDR2 SQIVND, per germline (reference sequence). CDR3 nucleotide sequence: TGTGCCAGTAGTAGTCCCCTAAACAGGGAGGGTCAGCCCCAGCATTTT. Its protein product is CASSSPLNREGQPQHF.

The chain carries TRBV30 and TRBJ1-1; D not resolved. In germline, CDR1 is GTSNPN, CDR2 SVGIG (reference sequence). The CDR3 consists of 15 residues. Trimming shortened V by 0 bases and J by 4 bases, and 15 bases separated the two germline ends. In DNA, the CDR3 is TGTGCCTGGAGTGTATCCGGCACCTGGGCCACTGAAGCTTTCTTT. Protein sequence: CAWSVSGTWATEAFF.

This clone was counted a few times. The chain carries TRBV30 and TRBJ2-2; perhaps TRBD1 as D (5 bases). The germline CDR1 and CDR2 sequences are GTSNPN and SVGIG (reference sequence). This CDR3 is built from 19 residues. Trimming took off 2 bases at V and 2 bases at J, with 24 bases between the two ends. CDR3 loop: CAWSLPYLRQRLNTGELFF. In nucleotides, the CDR3 is TGTGCCTGGAGTCTTCCCTATCTTAGACAGCGACTCAACACCGGGGAGCTGTTTTTT.

V and J are TRBV5-1 and TRBJ2-5; D may be TRBD2 (6 bases). Germline loops: CDR1 SGHRS, CDR2 YFSETQ. Between the trimmed V and J ends, which lost 4 bases and 1 base, there was a span of 11 bases. The CDR3 spans 14 residues. DNA for the CDR3: TGCGCCAGCAGCATTGGGACTCCCCAAGAGACCCAGTACTTC. This sequence encodes CASSIGTPQETQYF.

This chain connects TRBV9 to TRBJ2-5; 9 bases align to TRBD2. V lost 4 bases to trimming and J lost 1 base; unmatched junction nucleotides: 8. The CDR3 contains 16 residues. The V gene's germline CDR1 is SGDLS and CDR2 YYNGEE. CDR3 sequence (DNA): TGTGCCAGCAGCCCCGGCCCGACTAGCGGCCAAGAGACCCAGTACTTC. This sequence encodes CASSPGPTSGQETQYF. Full variable domain (remainder filled in from reference TRBV9 and TRBJ2-5): DSGVTQTPKHLITATGQRVTLRCSPRSGDLSVYWYQQSLDQGLQFLIQYYNGEERAKGNILERFSAQQFPDLHSELNLSSLELGDSALYFCASSPGPTSGQETQYFGPGTRLLVL.

V gene TRBV28 combines with J gene TRBJ1-3; D possibly corresponds to TRBD1 (5 bases). Germline V gene sequence: CDR1 MDHEN, CDR2 SYDVKM. This CDR3 is built from 14 residues. The germline V and J ends were trimmed by 7 bases and 3 bases, with 13 bases remaining between them. In DNA, the CDR3 is TGTGCCAGCACCTCCCCCGGGGGTGGAAACACCATATATTTT. Protein sequence: CASTSPGGGNTIYF. The full variable domain, its missing parts supplied by reference TRBV28 and TRBJ1-3, is DVKVTQSSRYLVKRTGEKVFLECVQDMDHENMFWYRQDPGLGLRLIYFSYDVKMKEKGDIPEGYSVSREKKERFSLILESASTNQTSMYLCASTSPGGGNTIYFGEGSWLTVV.

V is TRBV27 and J is TRBJ2-7; 7 bases fit TRBD1. V dropped 5 bases and J dropped 3; count of bases not matched to a gene: 7. The germline gives CDR1 MNHEY, CDR2 SMNVEV (reference sequence). The CDR3 is 14 amino acids. The CDR3, as DNA: TGTGCCAGCAGTCCGGGGACAGCCTACTACGAGCAGTACGTC. It codes for CASSPGTAYYEQYV.

This clone has a handful of counts. V and J are TRBV6-5 and TRBJ1-1; D is uncertain. The germline V gene encodes CDR1 MNHEY and CDR2 SVGAGI. Trimming cost V 7 bases and J 0 bases, with 15 bases left between them. CDR3 length: 15 amino acids. This chain's CDR3 is CASMDLGRLNTEAFF. The CDR3 DNA is TGTGCCAGCATGGATCTCGGCAGGCTGAACACTGAAGCTTTCTTT.

The CDR3 bases are TGTGCCAGCAGTGAATCCCGGGGAGAGACCCAGTACTTC. It translates to CASSESRGETQYF. V gene TRBV6-1 combines with J gene TRBJ2-5, with D possibly being TRBD2 (5 bases). The CDR3 totals 13 residues. V was trimmed by 2 bases and J by 4 bases, leaving 8 bases between them. In germline, CDR1 is MNHNS, CDR2 SASEGT.

The genes are TRBV18 and TRBJ2-7, with 7 nucleotides matching TRBD1. V gave up 3 bases and J gave up 5 bases; unmatched junction bases: 1. This CDR3 is built from 12 residues. Germline V gene data show CDR1 as KGHSH and CDR2 as LQKENI. This CDR3 is CASSPGQDEQYF. In DNA, the CDR3 is TGTGCCAGCTCACCCGGACAGGACGAGCAGTACTTC. Using reference TRBV18 and TRBJ2-7 for the parts outside the CDR3, the full variable domain is NAGVMQNPRHLVRRRGQEARLRCSPMKGHSHVYWYRQLPEEGLKFMVYLQKENIIDESGMPKERFSAEFPKEGPSILRIQQVVRGDSAAYFCASSPGQDEQYFGPGTRLTVT.

This chain links TRBV7-8 with TRBJ2-4; perhaps TRBD2 as D (5 bases). CDR1 is SGHVS, CDR2 FQNEAQ, per germline. V lost 5 bases, J lost 1 base, and 18 bases lay in between. The CDR3 is 17 residues long. CDR3 nucleotides: TGTGCCAGCAGCGAGCCTCTGGACCGCGGGGCCAAAAACATTCAGTACTTC. Amino acid sequence: CASSEPLDRGAKNIQYF.

The CDR3 is CASSQDSASGGMGETQYF. For the CDR3, the DNA is TGTGCCAGCAGCCAAGATTCCGCTAGCGGGGGGATGGGAGAGACCCAGTACTTC. J is TRBJ2-5 and V is TRBV4-2; the match to TRBD2 covers 11 bases. Losses at the gene ends were 0 bases for V and 4 bases for J; bases not matched to a gene: 10. The germline gives CDR1 LGHNA, CDR2 YNFKEQ. This CDR3 comprises 18 residues.

The chain employs TRBV11-3 and TRBJ1-2; no clear D gene. The CDR3 sequence is 14 residues long. The V gene lost 3 bases and the J gene lost 7 bases, with 15 bases spanning the gap. From germline, CDR1 is SGHNT and CDR2 YENEEA. For the CDR3, the DNA is TGTGCCAGCAGCTTCGCCGGGCTAGCTCGTGGCTACACCTTC. Amino acids: CASSFAGLARGYTF.

This clone was counted a few times. CDR3 sequence: CASSEQAYEQYV. As DNA, the CDR3 is TGTGCCAGCAGCGAACAGGCTTACGAGCAGTACGTC. The chain uses TRBV6-6 and TRBJ2-7, with a weak D call TRBD1 (5 bases). V was clipped by 6 bases and J by 4 bases, with 10 bases between them. Germline V lookup: CDR1 MNHNY, CDR2 SVGAGI (reference sequence). This CDR3 is 12 amino acids long.